These T cell receptor beta chains were read from a single sample in a study of blood T cell repertoires in COVID-19. Sequencing was performed with immunoSEQ multiplex PCR; in TCRdb, only in-frame clones are kept and a portion is missing. The sample consists of approximately 90,000 clones, about 80% of them appearing once. Sequenced material: peripheral blood. The receptor source for this set is a woman aged 80 or older with acute or convalescent COVID-19. Both conserved end residues are part of each CDR3. The D gene is left open where the match is weak. Size is omitted from some rows. Given values are once, few, many or a class for expanded clones.

CDR3 protein: CANGMETQYF; CDR3 DNA: TGTGCCAACGGGATGGAGACCCAGTACTTC; V gene: TRBV2; D gene: NA; clone size: NA; J gene: TRBJ2-5
CDR3 protein: CSATDSGYYGYTF; CDR3 DNA: TGCAGTGCTACTGACAGCGGCTACTATGGCTACACCTTC; V gene: TRBV20-1; D gene: NA; clone size: NA; J gene: TRBJ1-2
CDR3 protein: CASSPKHSGANVLTF; CDR3 DNA: TGTGCCAGCTCACCAAAGCACTCTGGGGCCAACGTCCTGACTTTC; V gene: TRBV18; D gene: NA; clone size: NA; J gene: TRBJ2-6
CDR3 protein: CASSYLQQGEAFF; CDR3 DNA: TGTGCCAGCAGTTACCTCCAACAGGGCGAAGCTTTCTTT; V gene: TRBV6-5; D gene: NA; clone size: NA; J gene: TRBJ1-1
CDR3 protein: CASSGAGTEAFF; CDR3 DNA: TGTGCCAGCAGCGGCGCGGGCACTGAAGCTTTCTTT; V gene: TRBV7-9; D gene: NA; clone size: NA; J gene: TRBJ1-1
CDR3 protein: CASSQDRDRVYTGELFF; CDR3 DNA: TGCGCCAGCAGCCAAGATAGGGACAGGGTGTACACCGGGGAGCTGTTTTTT; V gene: TRBV4-1; D gene: TRBD1; clone size: few; J gene: TRBJ2-2
CDR3 protein: CASSSSRGQSRNTEAFF; CDR3 DNA: TGTGCCAGCAGCTCCTCCCGCGGACAGAGCCGAAACACTGAAGCTTTCTTT; V gene: TRBV7-8; D gene: NA; clone size: NA; J gene: TRBJ1-1
CDR3 protein: CASSLRQGGEAFF; CDR3 DNA: TGTGCCAGCAGCTTGAGGCAGGGGGGTGAAGCTTTCTTT; V gene: TRBV5-6; D gene: TRBD1; clone size: NA; J gene: TRBJ1-1
CDR3 protein: CASSYSQYNQPQHF; CDR3 DNA: TGTGCCAGCAGTTACTCACAGTACAATCAGCCCCAGCATTTT; V gene: TRBV6-5; D gene: NA; clone size: NA; J gene: TRBJ1-5
CDR3 protein: CGSTGRYEQYF; CDR3 DNA: TGTGGATCGACAGGGAGATACGAGCAGTACTTC; V gene: TRBV2; D gene: TRBD1; clone size: NA; J gene: TRBJ2-7
CDR3 protein: CASRRGYNSPLHF; CDR3 DNA: TGTGCCAGCAGGCGGGGTTATAATTCACCCCTCCACTTT; V gene: TRBV6-5; D gene: NA; clone size: NA; J gene: TRBJ1-6
CDR3 protein: CASSLSTGVTGELFF; CDR3 DNA: TGCGCCAGCAGCTTGAGTACAGGGGTCACCGGGGAGCTGTTTTTT; V gene: TRBV5-1; D gene: TRBD1; clone size: few; J gene: TRBJ2-2
CDR3 protein: CASSLDRGRRETQYF; CDR3 DNA: TGTGCCAGCAGCTTAGACAGGGGTCGTAGGGAGACCCAGTACTTC; V gene: TRBV11-2; D gene: NA; clone size: NA; J gene: TRBJ2-5
CDR3 protein: CASTWTSTDTQYF; CDR3 DNA: TGCGCCAGCACATGGACTAGCACAGATACGCAGTATTTT; V gene: TRBV5-1; D gene: NA; clone size: NA; J gene: TRBJ2-3
CDR3 protein: CASRGVTTGYEQYF; CDR3 DNA: TGTGCCAGCAGGGGGGTGACGACAGGGTACGAGCAGTACTTC; V gene: TRBV6-5; D gene: TRBD1; clone size: many; J gene: TRBJ2-7
CDR3 protein: CASSSTGGNEKLFF; CDR3 DNA: TGTGCCAGCAGCTCGACAGGGGGAAATGAAAAACTGTTTTTT; V gene: TRBV7-9; D gene: TRBD1; clone size: NA; J gene: TRBJ1-4
CDR3 protein: CSAGRQGRQFF; CDR3 DNA: TGCAGTGCCGGCAGGCAGGGGCGGCAGTTCTTC; V gene: TRBV20-1; D gene: NA; clone size: NA; J gene: TRBJ2-1
CDR3 protein: CASSEHSYEQYF; CDR3 DNA: TGTGCCAGCAGCGAACACTCCTACGAGCAGTACTTC; V gene: TRBV5-5; D gene: NA; clone size: once; J gene: TRBJ2-7
CDR3 protein: CAATSGGIYEQFF; CDR3 DNA: TGTGCCGCAACTAGCGGGGGTATATATGAGCAGTTCTTC; V gene: TRBV30; D gene: TRBD2; clone size: NA; J gene: TRBJ2-1
CDR3 protein: CASSYRGLAASPRGQYF; CDR3 DNA: TGTGCCAGCAGTTACAGGGGACTAGCGGCAAGTCCACGGGGGCAGTACTTC; V gene: TRBV6-2/TRBV6-3; D gene: TRBD2; clone size: NA; J gene: TRBJ2-7
CDR3 protein: CASSSGQGQETQYF; CDR3 DNA: TGTGCCAGCAGTTCAGGACAGGGACAAGAGACCCAGTACTTC; V gene: TRBV27; D gene: TRBD1; clone size: NA; J gene: TRBJ2-5
CDR3 protein: CASSEARGVRSNQPQHF; CDR3 DNA: TGTGCCAGCAGTGAAGCGCGGGGGGTCAGGAGCAATCAGCCCCAGCATTTT; V gene: TRBV6-1; D gene: NA; clone size: NA; J gene: TRBJ1-5
CDR3 protein: CAISFIPGLAGEGGTDTQYF; CDR3 DNA: TGTGCCATCAGTTTTATCCCGGGACTAGCGGGAGAGGGAGGCACAGATACGCAGTATTTT; V gene: TRBV10-3; D gene: TRBD2; clone size: NA; J gene: TRBJ2-3